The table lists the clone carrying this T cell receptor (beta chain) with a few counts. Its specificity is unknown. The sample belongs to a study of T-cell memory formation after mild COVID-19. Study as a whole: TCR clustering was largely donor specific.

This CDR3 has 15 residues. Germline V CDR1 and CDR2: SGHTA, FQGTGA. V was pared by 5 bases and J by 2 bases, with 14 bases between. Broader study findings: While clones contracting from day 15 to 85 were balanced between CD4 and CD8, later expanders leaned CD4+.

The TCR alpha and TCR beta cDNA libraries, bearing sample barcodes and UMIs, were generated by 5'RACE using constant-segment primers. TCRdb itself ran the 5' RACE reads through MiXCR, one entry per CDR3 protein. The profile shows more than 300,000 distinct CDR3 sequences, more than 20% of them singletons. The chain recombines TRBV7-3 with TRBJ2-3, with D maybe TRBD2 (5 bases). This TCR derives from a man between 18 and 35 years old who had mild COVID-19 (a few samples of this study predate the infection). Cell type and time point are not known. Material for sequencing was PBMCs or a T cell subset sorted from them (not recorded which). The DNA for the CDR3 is TGTGCCAGCAGCCCCTCTACTAGTCCCACAGATACGCAGTATTTT. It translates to CASSPSTSPTDTQYF.